The text below deals with one T cell receptor (beta chain). Its antigen is still unknown. These data come from a study of OX40 agonist ivuxolimab in advanced cancers. Whole-study context: The study enrolled dose-escalation patients with hepatocellular carcinoma, melanoma, renal cell or head and neck cancer. Of the patients, three showed partial responses, one with hepatocellular carcinoma and two with cutaneous melanoma.

The study's findings and limits: There was clonal expansion of CD4+ and CD8+ blood T cells by week 6 at 0.1 to 3.0 mg/kg.

The germline CDR1 and CDR2 sequences are MGHDK and SYGVNS. Trimming cost V 6 bases and J 8 bases; bases outside gene matches: 10. The CDR3 runs to 15 residues. Clones were sequenced by immunoSEQ multiplex PCR, and TCRdb holds only the in-frame ones, with some missing. Of about 71,000 clones in the sample, around 90% were seen once. The sequence was collected from an adult with an advanced solid tumor such as melanoma, head and neck, liver or kidney cancer. The sample was CD4+ or CD8+ T cells sorted from blood, taken in a trial of the OX40 agonist ivuxolimab. The rearrangement joins TRBV25-1 to TRBJ2-1, with 10 bases matching TRBD2. The CDR3: CASSSLAGEKDEQFF. The CDR3 DNA sequence: TGTGCCAGCAGCTCCCTAGCGGGAGAAAAGGATGAGCAGTTCTTC.